This section outlines one T cell receptor (beta chain) sequence together with its context. Its target is unknown. Trimming cost V 6 bases and J 7 bases, with 18 bases left between them. Germline CDR1 SNHLY, CDR2 FYNNEI. The CDR3 covers 14 residues. These data originate in a study of cytomegalovirus exposure and HLA in healthy donors. Study details: Genotyping of under 500 donors showed that 80% to 90% belonged to the Caucasian-associated ancestry cluster.

Unrecorded immune exposures were likely, despite nominal health at sampling. Study-wide findings and caveats: Evidence from a later analysis indicated that most CMV-associated TCR beta chains looked HLA-restricted. V- and J-gene trimming in TCR beta was tied to a missense DCLRE1C variant by an analysis performed later.

Both 60 Vbeta primers and 13 Jbeta primers went into the PCR. Assay: immunoSEQ multiplex PCR; the TCRdb copy retains only in-frame clones and omits some. The sample lists tens of thousands of clones; approximately 80% were seen once. This chain uses TRBV2 with TRBJ1-2, with D unresolved. This receptor was identified in a woman aged 40-49 years in good health and CMV-seronegative. The specimen was PBMCs. CDR3 region: CASSAGSRAAGYTF. The DNA for the CDR3 is TGTGCCAGCAGCGCCGGGTCTCGAGCGGCTGGCTACACCTTC.